The 32 T cell receptor beta chains below were found in one sample sequenced in a study of T cell responses to AZD1222 COVID-19 vaccine. Only in-frame clones appear in the TCRdb table, and some are missing; sequencing was by immunoSEQ multiplex PCR. The sample lists around 120,000 clones; more than 85% were seen once. This material consisted of peripheral blood, taken 28 days after the second AZD1222 dose. All receptors derive from an adult who received the AZD1222 COVID-19 vaccine.

This chain connects TRBV5-1 to TRBJ1-1, with TRBD1 matching 7 bases. Germline CDR1 and CDR2: SGHRS and YFSETQ. Losses at the gene ends were 4 bases for V and 5 bases for J; bases not matched to a gene: 11. The CDR3 is made up of 15 amino acids. As DNA, the CDR3 is TGCGCCAGCAGCCTTACCGGGACAGAGGGAACTGAAGCTTTCTTT. Translation gives CASSLTGTEGTEAFF. The variable domain in full, completed from reference TRBV5-1 and TRBJ1-1, reads KAGVTQTPRYLIKTRGQQVTLSCSPISGHRSVSWYQQTPGQGLQFLFEYFSETQRNKGNFPGRFSGRQFSNSRSEMNVSTLELGDSALYLCASSLTGTEGTEAFFGQGTRLTVV.

The chain links TRBV5-8 to TRBJ1-5; no definite D call. CDR3 length equals 12 residues. Trimming shortened V by 1 base and J by 9 bases, and 8 bases separated the two germline ends. In germline, CDR1 is SGHTS, CDR2 YDEGEE. This CDR3 reads CASSLRGGPQHF. CDR3 DNA sequence: TGTGCCAGCAGCTTGAGAGGTGGGCCCCAGCATTTT.

This chain links TRBV3-1 (or the pseudogene TRBV3-2) with TRBJ2-6, with TRBD1 matching 7 bases. The V gene's germline CDR1 is LGHDT and CDR2 YNNKEL (reference sequence). There are 18 residues in the CDR3. Trimming removed 3 bases from V and 0 bases from J; junction bases left unmatched: 8. Here the CDR3 reads CASSHPPGQNSGANVLTF. For the CDR3, the DNA is TGTGCCAGCAGCCATCCCCCGGGACAGAACTCTGGGGCCAACGTCCTGACTTTC.

V is TRBV7-9 and J is TRBJ2-7, with D possibly being TRBD1 (6 bases). V was shortened by 2 bases and J by 6 bases, with 8 bases between the two germline ends. The V gene's germline CDR1 is SEHNR and CDR2 FQNEAQ (reference sequence). The CDR3 runs 12 residues. This chain's CDR3 is CASSLWDIEQYF. The CDR3 nucleotides are TGTGCCAGCAGCTTATGGGACATCGAGCAGTACTTC.

V gene TRBV7-9 combines with J gene TRBJ2-2; no clear D. Germline CDR1 SEHNR, CDR2 FQNEAQ (reference sequence). The V end was cut by 5 bases, the J end by 4 bases, with 5 bases between. The CDR3 loop spans 12 amino acids. The CDR3 reads CASSLPTGELFF. CDR3 DNA: TGTGCCAGCAGCCTCCCCACCGGGGAGCTGTTTTTT. The full variable domain, rest sourced from reference TRBV7-9 and TRBJ2-2, is DTGVSQNPRHKITKRGQNVTFRCDPISEHNRLYWYRQTLGQGPEFLTYFQNEAQLEKSRLLSDRFSAERPKGSFSTLEIQRTEQGDSAMYLCASSLPTGELFFGEGSRLTVL.

The rearrangement links TRBV29-1 to TRBJ2-7; no clear D gene. The CDR3 has 13 amino acids. The V gene's germline CDR1 is SQVTM and CDR2 ANQGSEA. V lost 3 bases and J lost 2, with 11 bases in between. The CDR3 region has the DNA TGCAGCGTTGAGGCAGGCCTAACCTACGAGCAGTACTTC. Amino acids: CSVEAGLTYEQYF.

The sample holds one count of this clone. The chain combines TRBV6-5 with TRBJ2-1; tentative D call: TRBD2 (6 bases). Germline V lookup: CDR1 MNHEY, CDR2 SVGAGI. With 2 bases removed from V and 6 bases from J, the gap between germline ends came to 8 bases. The CDR3 is 13 residues long. The CDR3 loop reads CASSYGGTNEQFF. The CDR3 DNA follows: TGTGCCAGCAGTTACGGGGGGACCAATGAGCAGTTCTTC.

V is TRBV28 and J is TRBJ1-4; D ambiguous. The CDR3 covers 14 residues. Per the germline V gene, CDR1 is MDHEN and CDR2 is SYDVKM. Trimming cost V 4 bases and J 7 bases, with 13 bases left between them. The CDR3 DNA reads as TGTGCCAGCAGTTCAAGAGGGTTGGGTGAAAAACTGTTTTTT. Translated, it gives CASSSRGLGEKLFF.

The chain joins TRBV19 to TRBJ1-5; no definite D call. The germline V and J ends were trimmed by 1 base and 0 bases, with 4 bases remaining between them. Germline-derived CDR1 and CDR2 are LNHDA and SQIVND (reference sequence). The CDR3 sequence is 14 residues long. The CDR3 protein is CASSIGYSNQPQHF. The CDR3 bases are TGTGCCAGTAGTATAGGCTATAGCAATCAGCCCCAGCATTTT.

This chain joins TRBV28 and TRBJ2-2, with TRBD2 matching 7 bases. The V gene's germline CDR1 is MDHEN and CDR2 SYDVKM. V trimming: 5 bases; J trimming: 5 bases; junction bases outside the gene matches: 11. This CDR3 is built from 16 residues. The CDR3 coding sequence is TGTGCCAGCAGTCCTCCGGGGGGAGGAGGAACCGGGGAGCTGTTTTTT. Translating gives CASSPPGGGGTGELFF. The whole variable domain, filled in from reference TRBV28 and TRBJ2-2, reads DVKVTQSSRYLVKRTGEKVFLECVQDMDHENMFWYRQDPGLGLRLIYFSYDVKMKEKGDIPEGYSVSREKKERFSLILESASTNQTSMYLCASSPPGGGGTGELFFGEGSRLTVL.

The chain is built from TRBV7-9 and TRBJ1-3, with D perhaps matching TRBD1 (6 bases). Trimming pared 4 bases from V and 1 base from J, leaving 17 bases between. Germline V gene sequence: CDR1 SEHNR, CDR2 FQNEAQ (reference sequence). The CDR3 is 17 residues long. The CDR3 bases are TGTGCCAGCAGCTCGAGACCACAGGGTCTTTCTGGAAACACCATATATTTT. Protein product: CASSSRPQGLSGNTIYF. The whole variable domain, remainder taken from reference TRBV7-9 and TRBJ1-3, is DTGVSQNPRHKITKRGQNVTFRCDPISEHNRLYWYRQTLGQGPEFLTYFQNEAQLEKSRLLSDRFSAERPKGSFSTLEIQRTEQGDSAMYLCASSSRPQGLSGNTIYFGEGSWLTVV.

The chain carries TRBV5-1 and TRBJ1-4; 11 bases match TRBD1. J gave up 2 bases and V 5 bases, and 5 bases lay outside the gene matches. Germline lookup yields CDR1 SGHRS and CDR2 YFSETQ. CDR3 length: 16 residues. This chain's CDR3 is CASRPGDRGTNEKLFF. The CDR3, as DNA: TGCGCCAGCAGGCCTGGGGACAGGGGGACTAATGAAAAACTGTTTTTT. The full variable domain, completed using reference TRBV5-1 and TRBJ1-4, is KAGVTQTPRYLIKTRGQQVTLSCSPISGHRSVSWYQQTPGQGLQFLFEYFSETQRNKGNFPGRFSGRQFSNSRSEMNVSTLELGDSALYLCASRPGDRGTNEKLFFGSGTQLSVL.

The chain employs TRBV28 and TRBJ1-1, with 7 bases matching TRBD1. Germline values: CDR1 MDHEN, CDR2 SYDVKM. The CDR3 length is 15 residues. V shed 8 bases, J shed 0 bases, and the junction held 9 bases outside the gene matches. CDR3 DNA: TGTGCCAGCCGGACAGGTCCTCCTTTGAACACTGAAGCTTTCTTT. It is translated as CASRTGPPLNTEAFF.

This chain joins TRBV4-3 and TRBJ1-6, with D possibly TRBD1 on 5 matching bases. Germline CDR1 LGHNA, CDR2 YSLEER. With 0 bases removed from V and 9 bases from J, the gap between germline ends came to 12 bases. The CDR3 contains 15 residues. CDR3 sequence reads: CASSQDQGLGSPLHF. CDR3 DNA: TGCGCCAGCAGCCAAGACCAGGGATTGGGTTCACCCCTCCACTTT.

The chain combines TRBV6-5 with TRBJ2-7; TRBD1 is a possible D gene (6 bases). CDR1 MNHEY and CDR2 SVGAGI come from the germline V gene. The length of the CDR3 is 15 residues. Trimming took off 6 bases at V and 4 bases at J, with 19 bases between the two ends. The CDR3 region is CASRSKLDRPYEQYF. CDR3 DNA sequence: TGTGCCAGCAGATCTAAACTCGACAGGCCATACGAGCAGTACTTC.

This sequence joins TRBV28 and TRBJ2-1, with D maybe TRBD2 (5 bases). The CDR3 totals 15 residues. Per the germline V gene, CDR1 is MDHEN and CDR2 is SYDVKM. V was cut by 6 bases and J by 0 bases, with 12 bases left in between. The CDR3 protein is CASRPTRDSYNEQFF. In DNA, the CDR3 is TGTGCCAGCAGGCCTACTAGGGACTCCTACAATGAGCAGTTCTTC.

The CDR3 DNA reads as TGTGCCCCGGGGGGAATGGTCTGTAACTATGGCTACACCTTC. This gives the protein CAPGGMVCNYGYTF. This chain uses TRBV7-3 with TRBJ1-2; D possibly corresponds to TRBD1 (5 bases). V lost 11 bases, J lost 1 base, and 17 bases lay in between. The CDR3 length is 14 residues. Germline loops: CDR1 SGHTA, CDR2 FQGTGA.

The genes are TRBV5-1 and TRBJ2-7; 7 bases agree with TRBD2. Germline values: CDR1 SGHRS, CDR2 YFSETQ. The CDR3 runs 12 residues. V lost 10 bases to trimming and J lost 2 bases; unmatched junction nucleotides: 6. The CDR3 sequence: CAHAGVTYEQYF. The CDR3 coding sequence is TGCGCCCACGCGGGGGTAACCTACGAGCAGTACTTC.

The V gene is TRBV6-5, the J gene TRBJ2-7; TRBD2 aligns across 8 bases. The CDR3 has 15 residues. J gave up 3 bases and V 6 bases, and 10 bases lay outside the gene matches. The germline V gene has CDR1 MNHEY and CDR2 SVGAGI. The chain's CDR3 is CASRPGGAGDYEQYF. CDR3 nucleotide sequence: TGTGCCAGCAGGCCCGGGGGGGCAGGGGACTACGAGCAGTACTTC.

The rearrangement links TRBV19 to TRBJ1-5; D ambiguous. Between the trimmed V and J ends, which lost 5 bases and 4 bases, there was a span of 12 bases. The germline gives CDR1 LNHDA, CDR2 SQIVND (reference sequence). The CDR3 contains 14 residues. DNA for the CDR3: TGTGCCAGTAGTCCTAGGCCATTAAATCAGCCCCAGCATTTT. It translates to CASSPRPLNQPQHF.

V usage is TRBV10-3 and J usage is TRBJ2-3; D uncertain. The CDR3 contains 12 residues. CDR1 and CDR2 from the germline V gene are ENHRY and SYGVKD. The CDR3 here is CATAGSTDTQYF. The CDR3 DNA reads as TGTGCAACAGCTGGTAGCACAGATACGCAGTATTTT.

The V gene is TRBV2, the J gene TRBJ1-4; TRBD1 might be the D (5 bases). V lost 4 bases and J 8 bases, leaving 8 bases between the germline ends. There are 12 residues in the CDR3. CDR1 is SNHLY and CDR2 is FYNNEI in the germline V gene. The CDR3 DNA is TGTGCCAGCAGTGCCAGGGTAGAAAAACTGTTTTTT. Amino acids: CASSARVEKLFF.

This chain joins TRBV12-3 or TRBV12-4 and TRBJ2-7; no reliable D call. The CDR3 is 13 amino acids. The V end lost 1 base, the J end lost 4 bases, and 8 bases lay between the germline ends. The CDR3 here is CASSLVWRYEQYF. Written as DNA, the CDR3 is TGTGCCAGCAGTTTAGTGTGGCGTTACGAGCAGTACTTC.

The J gene is TRBJ2-1, the V gene TRBV6-5; D possibly corresponds to TRBD2 (5 bases). The germline V gene has CDR1 MNHEY and CDR2 SVGAGI. CDR3 length: 15 amino acids. With 7 bases removed from V and 0 bases from J, the gap between germline ends came to 13 bases. CDR3 coding DNA: TGTGCCAGCAAACTCAGCGGCAGCTCCTACAATGAGCAGTTCTTC. Translated: CASKLSGSSYNEQFF.

J is TRBJ1-6 and V is TRBV2; the D gene is possibly TRBD1 (5 bases). Germline V CDR1 and CDR2: SNHLY, FYNNEI. This CDR3 has 16 amino acids. The V gene lost 7 bases and the J gene lost 0 bases, with 13 bases spanning the gap. The CDR3 region has the DNA TGTGCCAGCACTCCGACAGCGAGCTCCTATAATTCACCCCTCCACTTT. Its protein is CASTPTASSYNSPLHF.

V is TRBV4-3 and J is TRBJ2-7; unclear D gene. The CDR3 covers 14 residues. Between the trimmed V and J ends, which lost 0 bases and 3 bases, there was a span of 9 bases. Per germline, CDR1 LGHNA and CDR2 YSLEER. CDR3: CASSQDRGSYEQYF. The CDR3 region has the DNA TGCGCCAGCAGCCAAGATCGAGGCAGCTACGAGCAGTACTTC.

As DNA, the CDR3 is TGTGCCAGCAGTTACCGACAGAGCGACGAGCAGTACTTC. It translates to CASSYRQSDEQYF. The V and J genes are TRBV6-6 and TRBJ2-7; a possible D gene is TRBD1 (5 bases). Trimming stripped 2 bases from V and 5 bases from J, with 10 bases between. Germline V lookup: CDR1 MNHNY, CDR2 SVGAGI (reference sequence). There are 13 residues in the CDR3.

The CDR3 sequence is CASSIGNAGASTDTQYF. Here the CDR3 DNA reads TGTGCCAGTAGTATAGGCAACGCAGGGGCCAGCACAGATACGCAGTATTTT. J is TRBJ2-3 and V is TRBV19; tentatively, D is TRBD1 (6 bases). V was shortened by 1 base and J by 0 bases, with 14 bases between the two germline ends. The CDR3 consists of 17 residues. The germline V gene encodes CDR1 LNHDA and CDR2 SQIVND (reference sequence).

The J gene is TRBJ1-5, the V gene TRBV19, with 9 positions matching TRBD1. This CDR3 is built from 15 residues. V was pared by 5 bases and J by 6 bases, with 8 bases of the junction left unmatched. Germline CDR1 LNHDA, CDR2 SQIVND (reference sequence). CDR3 protein: CASSAGQGGGQPQHF. Here the CDR3 DNA reads TGTGCCAGTAGTGCGGGACAGGGAGGTGGTCAGCCCCAGCATTTT. The full variable domain, completed using reference TRBV19 and TRBJ1-5, is DGGITQSPKYLFRKEGQNVTLSCEQNLNHDAMYWYRQDPGQGLRLIYYSQIVNDFQKGDIAEGYSVSREKKESFPLTVTSAQKNPTAFYLCASSAGQGGGQPQHFGDGTRLSIL.

DNA of the CDR3: TGTGCCAGCAGCCAGGGGGAAAATGGAAACACCATATATTTT. It encodes CASSQGENGNTIYF. The rearrangement uses TRBV7-2 and TRBJ1-3; 7 nucleotides agree with TRBD1. The CDR3 consists of 14 residues. Germline loops: CDR1 SGHTA, CDR2 FQGNSA. Trimming at V came to 5 bases and at J to 3 bases, leaving 4 bases not matched to a gene.

The chain is built from TRBV6-5 and TRBJ2-1; D possibly uses TRBD1 or TRBD2 (5 bases each). This CDR3 is 13 amino acids long. Germline assignment: CDR1 MNHEY and CDR2 SVGAGI. The V end lost 0 bases, the J end lost 7 bases, and 7 bases lay between the germline ends. The CDR3 region is CASSYSGENEQFF. The CDR3 nucleotides read TGTGCCAGCAGTTACTCGGGGGAGAATGAGCAGTTCTTC.

The rearrangement uses TRBV6-4 and TRBJ1-4; TRBD1 agrees at 8 bases. V trimming: 6 bases; J trimming: 5 bases; junction bases outside the gene matches: 14. CDR1 and CDR2 (germline): MRHNA, SNTAGT. The CDR3 loop spans 17 amino acids. The CDR3 sequence is CASRLTGAPLRNEKLFF. CDR3 nucleotides: TGTGCCAGCAGGCTGACAGGGGCGCCCCTTCGCAATGAAAAACTGTTTTTT.